The sequence of this T cell receptor (beta chain) was determined in a study of spatial heterogeneity in lung cancer (dated by TCRdb to about 2019). About the investigation overall: Donors were around 69 patients with early-stage, untreated non-small cell lung cancer from the lung TRACERx cohort. In non-small cell lung cancer, the study quantitatively compared TCR alpha and beta repertoires across several tumor regions, matched nontumor lung, and blood. In the raw uncorrected reads, each unique combination of TCR and UMI appeared more than ten times on average. Beta-chain transcripts were consistently detected in greater numbers than alpha-chain transcripts, which likely reflects a higher abundance of beta-chain transcripts. At surgery, both alpha and beta chains were TCR-sequenced in 200 to 250 tumor regions, fewer than 85 matched nontumor lung samples and just over 55 PBMC samples. Nonsynonymous mutation counts, determined by whole-exome sequencing of tumor tissue, were related to features of the TCR repertoire. Follow-up PBMC samples were sequenced whenever available, with the median time to follow-up being around 2 years after resection. Paper-wide results and their limitations: Only 13 to 15 patients were included in the comparisons of baseline and follow-up blood repertoires. Confirming at a functional level the hypothesis that regional TCRs recognize regional mutations was considered to require additional single-cell paired TCR alpha and beta sequencing. Ubiquitous expanded tumor TCRs were detected in blood more often at tumor resection than at routine follow-up.

This clonotype came up a few times. Its cognate antigen has yet to be identified. Per-nucleotide qualities are absent, and no much larger clonotype sits a single base away. The time point label corresponds to: blood at routine non-recurrence follow-up after resection. Whole RNA extracted from tumor and nontumor lung tissue, or from cryopreserved PBMC samples, was used for TCR sequencing without cell sorting. Patients were selected for TCR sequencing only if sufficient RNA was available from at least two tumor regions. Preparation of the library involved 5' RACE. TCRdb records NextSeq 500 as the sequencer. In the TCR library protocol, a unique molecular identifier was attached to each TCR cDNA molecule so that PCR and sequencing errors could be corrected. The study's processing was this. Decombinator tools were used for TCR identification, UMI-based error correction and CDR3 extraction. TCRs above a frequency of 2 per 1,000, corresponding to the top 1% of the tumor frequency distribution, were defined as expanded. Renyi diversity was calculated using the R vegan package after each repertoire was subsampled 100 times to 5,000 TCRs. CDR3 similarity networks were constructed using string-kernel similarity of amino acid triplets, with links drawn between CDR3s whose pairwise similarity was above 0.82. TCRdb's own reprocessing of the public reads used fastp at Q25 and MiXCR and kept productive beta chains. All rows with the same CDR3 protein become a single entry with the most common DNA and genes. The V and J calls and clone size are TCRdb's, not the authors'. The sample contains roughly 15,000 distinct CDR3 sequences, about 19% of them found a single time. Together, the top ten hold roughly 6.7% of the sample.

V is pared back by 7 bases and J by 2 bases, with 12 bases lying between the germline termini. From a lookup of the germline V gene, CDR1 and CDR2 are SGHAT and FQNNGV. Including cysteine and phenylalanine, the CDR3 has 15 amino acids. Of the read, only the CDR3 DNA is kept; its 45 bases are in frame from base 1. The sequences come from PBMCs, collected at follow-up. The source is a male donor with early-stage non-small cell lung cancer. The sequence links TRBV11-2 to TRBJ1-6; there is no confident call for the D gene. The encoded CDR3 is CASTQGPPYNSPLHF. The base sequence is TGTGCCAGCACCCAAGGTCCCCCCTATAATTCACCCCTCCACTTT.